The 29 T cell receptor beta chains reported below all come from one sample, sequenced in a study of Graves' ophthalmopathy and Graves' hyperthyroidism. Amplification of TCR beta CDR3 regions used RNA transcripts. RT-PCR with HTBI primers came first, then second-round multiplex PCR. TCRdb reanalysed the multiplex PCR reads using MiXCR and keeps one entry per CDR3 protein. The sample shows a few hundred thousand distinct CDR3 sequences, 15% of them seen only once. The specimen sequenced was peripheral blood. The source of these receptors is a woman aged 18-29 years with stable Graves' hyperthyroidism.

Points on this clonotype: This may be a read error, as it is one base from a much larger clone. The gene calls are TRBV6-5 and TRBJ2-7, with D possibly being TRBD2 (7 bases). CDR1 is MNHEY, CDR2 SVGAGI, per germline. CDR3 length equals 14 residues. CDR3 protein: CSSSSTGGLAEQYF. In DNA form, the CDR3 reads TGTTCCAGCAGTTCGACGGGGGGCCTCGCCGAGCAGTACTTC.

This clonotype was found many times. V usage is TRBV2 and J usage is TRBJ1-1, with D hard to call. The germline V gene encodes CDR1 SNHLY and CDR2 FYNNEI. V was cut by 4 bases and J by 0 bases, with 9 bases left in between. The CDR3 has 14 residues. CDR3 sequence: CASSVSPLNTEAFF. CDR3 DNA: TGTGCCAGCAGTGTTTCACCCCTGAACACTGAAGCTTTCTTT.

This clonotype was seen repeatedly, ten times or more. The rearrangement joins TRBV6-1 to TRBJ1-2, with a weak D call TRBD1 (6 bases). CDR1 is MNHNS and CDR2 is SASEGT in the germline V gene. The CDR3 spans 12 residues. Trimming took off 4 bases at V and 10 bases at J, with 13 bases between the two ends. In DNA, the CDR3 is TGTGCCAGCAGTGCCCGGGACACCGTCTACACCTTC. Translating gives CASSARDTVYTF.

This clonotype has at least ten counts. This rearrangement joins TRBV6-5 to TRBJ1-5, with D possibly being TRBD1 (5 bases). Germline V gives CDR1 MNHEY, CDR2 SVGAGI. This CDR3 region has 17 residues. Trimming removed 2 bases from V and 0 bases from J, with 14 bases in between. The CDR3 protein is CASSYPVGGGSNQPQHF. The CDR3 nucleotides are TGTGCCAGCAGTTACCCCGTGGGGGGAGGTAGCAATCAGCCCCAGCATTTT.

V gene TRBV29-1 combines with J gene TRBJ2-4; TRBD1 matches at 9 bases. This CDR3 is 18 amino acids long. The V gene end was trimmed by 1 base and the J gene end by 1 base; junction bases not matched to a gene: 11. Looked up from germline, CDR1 is SQVTM and CDR2 is ANQGSEA. CDR3 loop: CSVEGFPGQGPAKNIQYF. The CDR3 nucleotides read TGCAGCGTTGAAGGATTTCCGGGACAGGGTCCTGCCAAAAACATTCAGTACTTC. Full variable domain (remainder filled in from reference TRBV29-1 and TRBJ2-4): SAVISQKPSRDICQRGTSLTIQCQVDSQVTMMFWYRQQPGQSLTLIATANQGSEATYESGFVIDKFPISRPNLTFSTLTVSNMSPEDSSIYLCSVEGFPGQGPAKNIQYFGAGTRLSVL.

This clonotype showed up many times. The chain links TRBV5-1 to TRBJ1-2, with D possibly TRBD1 on 6 matching bases. This CDR3 spans 13 amino acids. CDR1 is SGHRS, CDR2 YFSETQ, per germline. Trimming took 5 bases from V and 7 from J, leaving 15 bases between them. CDR3: CASSPEGEGGYTF. DNA of the CDR3: TGCGCCAGCAGTCCCGAGGGGGAGGGTGGCTACACCTTC.

This clonotype has a count of ten or more. The gene calls are TRBV11-3 and TRBJ1-1; D is possibly TRBD1 (5 bases). The CDR3 covers 15 residues. The ends were cut back, 5 bases at V and 6 bases at J, with 19 bases in the middle. Germline CDR1 and CDR2: SGHNT and YENEEA. CDR3 DNA: TGTGCCAGCAGCAGAGGGGTAGGGATAATCCCTGAAGCTTTCTTT. This codes for CASSRGVGIIPEAFF.

This clonotype was counted many times. The gene calls are TRBV5-4 and TRBJ1-1, with 7 bases fitting TRBD1. In germline, CDR1 is SGHNT, CDR2 YYREEE (reference sequence). Trimming at V came to 9 bases and at J to 4 bases, leaving 6 bases not matched to a gene. The CDR3 is 12 amino acids. DNA for the CDR3: TGTGCCATGAGGGGGCAAGCCACTGAAGCTTTCTTT. It is translated as CAMRGQATEAFF.

This chain joins TRBV12-3 or TRBV12-4 and TRBJ2-2; possible D gene TRBD1, 6 bases. Trimming took off 4 bases at V and 7 bases at J, with 13 bases between the two ends. The CDR3 spans 14 residues. The CDR3 DNA reads TGTGCCAGCAGTTACTTTCAGGGGAACGGGGAGCTGTTTTTT. It is translated as CASSYFQGNGELFF.

This clonotype was seen ten or more times. The V gene is TRBV24-1, the J gene TRBJ1-5; D not resolved. From germline, CDR1 is KGHDR and CDR2 SFDVKD. V was trimmed by 5 bases and J by 0 bases, leaving 7 bases between them. The CDR3 runs 14 residues. CDR3: CATSGQTSNQPQHF. CDR3 in DNA: TGTGCCACCAGTGGCCAGACTAGCAATCAGCCCCAGCATTTT.

The chain carries TRBV19 and TRBJ1-2; a possible D gene is TRBD1 (5 bases). Trimming cost V 3 bases and J 0 bases, with 8 bases left between them. Germline V gene lookup returns CDR1 LNHDA and CDR2 SQIVND (reference sequence). The CDR3 runs to 14 residues. CDR3 coding DNA: TGTGCCAGTAGTATGTGGGGGGCTAACTATGGCTACACCTTC. Translated: CASSMWGANYGYTF.

This clonotype occurred a few times. This sequence joins TRBV7-9 and TRBJ1-2; D unresolved. Germline loops: CDR1 SEHNR, CDR2 FQNEAQ (reference sequence). Deletions cut 6 bases from V and 7 bases from J, with 18 bases between. The CDR3 spans 14 residues. CDR3 loop: CASSMPPEEGGYTF. CDR3 in DNA: TGTGCCAGCAGTATGCCACCTGAGGAGGGTGGCTACACCTTC.

This clonotype was recorded many times. This chain links TRBV12-3 or TRBV12-4 with TRBJ2-7; D perhaps matches TRBD1 (6 bases). Deletions cut 6 bases from V and 8 bases from J, with 14 bases between. The CDR3 has 12 amino acids. The CDR3 DNA follows: TGTGCCAGCAGCCCCCAGGGGCTACAGCAGTACTTC. Translated: CASSPQGLQQYF.

This clonotype came up a few times. The J gene is TRBJ2-5, the V gene TRBV7-9, with 9 bases lining up with TRBD1. Germline CDR1 is SEHNR and CDR2 is FQNEAQ (reference sequence). V shed 3 bases and J 3 bases; nucleotides not matched to a gene: 2. The CDR3 totals 14 residues. CDR3 bases: TGTGCCAGCAGCTTTTGGACAGGGGAAGAGACCCAGTACTTC. It translates to CASSFWTGEETQYF.

This clonotype has a count of ten or more. This chain connects TRBV24-1 to TRBJ2-7; 7 nucleotides line up with TRBD1. From germline, CDR1 is KGHDR and CDR2 SFDVKD. The junction had 9 bases not matched to a gene; V was cut back by 6 bases and J by 2 bases. This CDR3 has 15 amino acids. The CDR3 DNA is TGTGCCACCAGTCCAAATACAGGGGACGCCTACGAGCAGTACTTC. It translates to CATSPNTGDAYEQYF.

The rearrangement uses TRBV7-3 and TRBJ2-2; 8 bases are shared with TRBD2. Losses at the gene ends were 2 bases for V and 3 bases for J; bases not matched to a gene: 5. CDR3 size: 16 residues. Germline assignment: CDR1 SGHTA and CDR2 FQGTGA. This chain's CDR3 is CASSLLGGAHTGELFF. As DNA, the CDR3 is TGTGCCAGCAGCTTACTCGGGGGGGCCCACACCGGGGAGCTGTTTTTT.

The chain employs TRBV19 and TRBJ1-2; D is perhaps TRBD1 (5 bases). Per germline, CDR1 LNHDA and CDR2 SQIVND (reference sequence). The CDR3 runs 13 residues. The germline V and J ends were trimmed by 5 bases and 4 bases, with 11 bases remaining between them. CDR3 protein: CASSPGGFYGYTF. The CDR3 bases are TGTGCCAGTAGTCCCGGGGGATTCTATGGCTACACCTTC.

The gene calls are TRBV7-9 and TRBJ1-1; no clear D. In germline, CDR1 is SEHNR, CDR2 FQNEAQ (reference sequence). Trimming removed 9 bases from V and 0 bases from J, with 11 bases in between. The CDR3 spans 13 residues. The CDR3 DNA sequence: TGTGCCAGACAAATCAGCGTGAACACTGAAGCTTTCTTT. It is translated as CARQISVNTEAFF.

Ten or more counts support this clonotype. The chain links TRBV4-1 to TRBJ1-6; D might be TRBD1 (5 bases). The CDR3 extends over 14 amino acids. The V end lost 4 bases, the J end lost 9 bases, and 13 bases lay between the germline ends. Germline CDR1 and CDR2: MGHRA and YSYEKL. CDR3 loop: CASSPSGTGSPLHF. In nucleotides, the CDR3 is TGCGCCAGCAGCCCCTCAGGGACTGGTTCACCCCTCCACTTT.

In this sample, this clonotype turned up many times. This chain joins TRBV11-2 and TRBJ1-3, with D possibly TRBD1 on 6 matching bases. The CDR3 is 16 amino acids. Trimming removed 4 bases from V and 3 bases from J, with 16 bases in between. CDR1 is SGHAT, CDR2 FQNNGV, per germline. DNA for the CDR3: TGTGCCAGCAGCTCCACAACTGGACAGCTTGGAAACACCATATATTTT. It yields the protein CASSSTTGQLGNTIYF.

This clonotype was recorded at least ten times. This sequence joins TRBV20-1 and TRBJ1-5, with D possibly TRBD1 on 5 matching bases. In germline, CDR1 is DFQATT, CDR2 SNEGSKA (reference sequence). V lost 7 bases and J 3 bases, leaving 10 bases between the germline ends. The CDR3 runs to 12 residues. This chain's CDR3 is CSVGDPNQPQHF. CDR3 DNA: TGCAGTGTAGGGGATCCCAATCAGCCCCAGCATTTT.

This clonotype showed up many times. The rearrangement links TRBV6-1 to TRBJ1-1; no clear D. Germline assignment: CDR1 MNHNS and CDR2 SASEGT. V gave up 5 bases and J gave up 1 base, with 14 bases separating them. The CDR3 sequence is 15 residues long. The CDR3: CASSRSSRTNTEAFF. DNA of the CDR3: TGTGCCAGCAGTCGCTCATCACGGACGAACACTGAAGCTTTCTTT.

This clonotype was picked up a small number of times. The rearrangement joins TRBV6-1 to TRBJ2-2; D might be TRBD1 (5 bases). From germline, CDR1 is MNHNS and CDR2 SASEGT. Trimming removed 8 bases at V and 1 base at J, with 11 bases between. CDR3 length: 14 amino acids. CDR3 coding DNA: TGTGCCAGCGGCAGGGCGTTGAACACCGGGGAGCTGTTTTTT. It is translated as CASGRALNTGELFF.

There are many counts of this clonotype. This chain uses TRBV6-5 with TRBJ1-6; weak D call: TRBD1 (6 bases). CDR3 size: 16 residues. Germline values: CDR1 MNHEY, CDR2 SVGAGI. Trimming took 2 bases from V and 4 from J, leaving 12 bases between them. The CDR3 sequence: CASSYGTGRYNSPLHF. In DNA, the CDR3 is TGTGCCAGCAGTTACGGAACAGGGAGATATAATTCACCCCTCCACTTT.

The chain carries TRBV6-5 and TRBJ1-1; a weak D match, TRBD1 (5 bases). The germline V gene encodes CDR1 MNHEY and CDR2 SVGAGI. CDR3 length: 13 residues. Trimming cost V 2 bases and J 5 bases, with 9 bases left between them. CDR3 coding DNA: TGTGCCAGCAGTTACATGGGACTGACTGAAGCTTTCTTT. As protein: CASSYMGLTEAFF.

The chain combines TRBV11-2 with TRBJ1-1, with D perhaps TRBD1 (5 bases). V lost 3 bases, J lost 1 base, and 9 bases lay in between. Germline V CDR1 and CDR2: SGHAT, FQNNGV. This CDR3 has 14 amino acids. In DNA form, the CDR3 reads TGTGCCAGCAGCTTCGGGGCCCGGAACACTGAAGCTTTCTTT. Its translation is CASSFGARNTEAFF.

Worth noting for this clonotype: This clone may be a read error of a much larger clone one base away. The gene calls are TRBV18 and TRBJ1-1, with D hard to call. This CDR3 spans 13 amino acids. The germline gives CDR1 KGHSH, CDR2 LQKENI. The CDR3 loop reads CASSRGYGTEALF. Here the CDR3 DNA reads TGTGCCAGCTCACGGGGATATGGCACTGAAGCTCTCTTT.

With respect to this clonotype: Being one base from a much bigger clone, this may be a read error. J is TRBJ1-3 and V is TRBV20-1; no clear D gene. This CDR3 contains 17 residues. Trimming took 1 base from V and 0 from J, leaving 16 bases between them. Germline values: CDR1 DFQATT, CDR2 SNEGSKA (reference sequence). The CDR3 reads CSARGLDGDPSGNTIYF. Here the CDR3 DNA reads TGCAGTGCTAGAGGTTTGGACGGTGACCCCTCTGGAAACACCATATATTTT.

The V and J genes are TRBV3-1 and TRBJ2-7, with 7 bases matching TRBD2. Germline V gives CDR1 LGHDT, CDR2 YNNKEL (reference sequence). With V trimmed by 0 bases and J by 1 base, 3 bases remained unmatched. The CDR3 consists of 15 residues. CDR3 in amino acids: CASSQDRGRSYEQYF. CDR3 DNA: TGTGCCAGCAGCCAAGATCGCGGGAGATCCTACGAGCAGTACTTC.